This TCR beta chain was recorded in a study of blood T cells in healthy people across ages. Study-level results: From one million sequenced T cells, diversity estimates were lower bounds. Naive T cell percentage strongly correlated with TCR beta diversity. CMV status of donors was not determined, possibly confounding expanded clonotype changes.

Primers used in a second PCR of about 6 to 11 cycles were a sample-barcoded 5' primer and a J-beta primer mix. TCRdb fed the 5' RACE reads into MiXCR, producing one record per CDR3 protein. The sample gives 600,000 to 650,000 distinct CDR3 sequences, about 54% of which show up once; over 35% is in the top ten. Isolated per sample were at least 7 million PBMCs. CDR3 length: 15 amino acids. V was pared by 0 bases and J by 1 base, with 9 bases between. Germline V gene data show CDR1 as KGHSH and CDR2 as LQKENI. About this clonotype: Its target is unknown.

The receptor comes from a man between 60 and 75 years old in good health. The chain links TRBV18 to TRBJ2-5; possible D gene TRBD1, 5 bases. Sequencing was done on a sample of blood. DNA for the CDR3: TGTGCCAGCTCACCACCGCCAGGGATCCAAGAGACCCAGTACTTC. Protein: CASSPPPGIQETQYF.